One sample yielded the 5 T cell receptor beta chains listed below, sequenced in a study of T cell clonality in common variable immunodeficiency. The assay was immunoSEQ multiplex PCR, and TCRdb's table has in-frame clones only and misses some. The sample holds around 39,000 clones, and no clone turns up only once. The sequenced sample consisted of peripheral blood mononuclear cells. These receptors all stem from a person aged 18-70 years in good health.

The table lists this clone with many counts. Sequencing ends 3 residues short of the CDR3 end; the germline J gene provides the rest. The V call is TRBV5-1, the J call TRBJ2-2; D is uncertain. Per germline, CDR1 SGHRS and CDR2 YFSETQ. The CDR3 contains 16 residues. V shed 1 base and J shed 0 bases, with 10 bases lying between them. Incomplete CDR3 DNA: TGCGCCAGCAGCTTGTCTCCAGGAGCGAACACCGGGGAG. Its translation is CASSLSPGANTGE. The full CDR3 reads CASSLSPGANTGELFF.

This clone was observed at least ten times. The CDR3 extends 3 residues past the end of the read, so its final part is completed from the germline J gene. The chain couples TRBV6-1 to TRBJ1-5; 7 positions match TRBD1. Germline CDR1 MNHNS, CDR2 SASEGT. The length of the CDR3 is 16 residues. V dropped 3 bases and J dropped 3; count of bases not matched to a gene: 8. Partial CDR3 DNA: TGTGCCAGCAGTGAGAGGACAGGCAACTTCAATCAGCCC. This codes for CASSERTGNFNQP. The complete CDR3 sequence is CASSERTGNFNQPQHF.

This clone has at least ten counts. The read halts 3 residues ahead of the CDR3 end, with the missing end drawn from the germline J gene. The chain joins TRBV2 to TRBJ2-7, with D possibly being TRBD1 (6 bases). The CDR3 is 14 amino acids. Trimming cost V 7 bases and J 4 bases, with 17 bases left between them. Germline loops: CDR1 SNHLY, CDR2 FYNNEI. The CDR3 spells CASKLGGGGYEQYF. The CDR3 bases that were read are TGTGCCAGCAAACTTGGGGGCGGAGGTTACGAG.

This clone was seen many times. A much more abundant neighbour one base away suggests this may be a read error. The missing CDR3 end, 3 residues past where the read stops, is filled in from the germline J gene. This chain connects TRBV7-3 to TRBJ2-2; D gene uncertain. This CDR3 is 12 amino acids long. V was shortened by 5 bases and J by 3 bases, with 4 bases between the two germline ends. The V gene's germline CDR1 is SGHTA and CDR2 FQGTGA. CDR3 DNA, as far as it was read: TGTGCCAGCAGCCTATACACCGGGGAG. Translation gives CASSLYTGE. The full-length CDR3 reads as CASSLYTGELFF.

Many counts were recorded for this clone. Sequencing ends 3 residues short of the CDR3 end; the germline J gene provides the rest. V and J are TRBV20-1 and TRBJ1-1; 7 bases are a match to TRBD1. V was clipped by 5 bases and J by 5 bases; unmatched bases: 11. The CDR3 is 14 amino acids. CDR1 is DFQATT, CDR2 SNEGSKA, per germline (reference sequence). CDR3 residues: CSAAAEGAKTEAFF. CDR3 bases read: TGCAGTGCTGCCGCCGAGGGGGCAAAGACTGAA.